The T cell receptor (beta chain) under discussion was sequenced for a study of naive and memory T cell subsets. Separate alpha and beta amplification began at the second PCR step. Trimming took 0 bases from V and 8 from J; bases not matched to a gene: 3. The CDR3 contains 14 residues. The study's findings and limits: Naive and memory subsets had different power law exponents for TCR abundance. Findings for naive and memory subsets could not be checked against ground truth.

This clonotype has ten or more counts. Antigen specificity is unknown. The beta constant-region primer was an equimolar mix of two oligonucleotides covering TRBC1 and TRBC2. Ligated cDNA was amplified by four rounds of PCR with nested alpha and beta constant-region primers and SP2. TCRdb redid the calling of the UMI-ligation and nested PCR reads with MiXCR, one entry per CDR3 protein. This sample has tens of thousands of distinct CDR3 sequences, with around 12% found just once. This chain connects TRBV12-3 or TRBV12-4 to TRBJ1-4, with 7 bases fitting TRBD1. This receptor was identified in a human donor in good health. Sequencing was done on a sample of central memory CD4+ T cells from blood. The CDR3 region is CASSLAGGAEKLFF. CDR3 nucleotides: TGTGCCAGCAGTTTAGCAGGGGGCGCGGAAAAACTGTTTTTT.